This T cell receptor beta chain stems from a study of blood T cell repertoires in COVID-19. Study-level background: Specimens from acute and convalescent COVID-19 originated in the United States, Italy and Spain. Nucleic acid was either cDNA or gDNA, and it came from T cells, B-cell-depleted T cells, or PBMCs.

V shed 6 bases, J shed 11 bases, and the junction held 17 bases outside the gene matches. The CDR3 totals 16 residues. Germline CDR1 and CDR2: LGHNT and FRNRAP. In the source study's methods: Reference gene primer amplification gave nucleated cell count estimates. Sequencing used immunoSEQ multiplex PCR; TCRdb keeps in-frame clones, though not all of them. D and trimming were read from the DNA, whereas the V and J calls and clone size are those reported in that table. The sample consists of about 83,000 clones, 85% to 90% of them appearing once. The receptor's source is a man of 80 years or more with active or convalescent COVID-19. Sequenced material: peripheral blood. The J gene is TRBJ2-1, the V gene TRBV12-5; TRBD1 matches 9 bases. This CDR3 reads CASGLGRDRVKWKQFF. The CDR3 coding sequence is TGTGCTAGTGGCCTGGGCCGGGACAGGGTGAAATGGAAGCAGTTCTTC. The variable domain in full, with the rest retrieved from reference TRBV12-5 and TRBJ2-1, is DARVTQTPRHKVTEMGQEVTMRCQPILGHNTVFWYRQTMMQGLELLAYFRNRAPLDDSGMPKDRFSAEMPDATLATLKIQPSEPRDSAVYFCASGLGRDRVKWKQFFGPGTRLTVL.